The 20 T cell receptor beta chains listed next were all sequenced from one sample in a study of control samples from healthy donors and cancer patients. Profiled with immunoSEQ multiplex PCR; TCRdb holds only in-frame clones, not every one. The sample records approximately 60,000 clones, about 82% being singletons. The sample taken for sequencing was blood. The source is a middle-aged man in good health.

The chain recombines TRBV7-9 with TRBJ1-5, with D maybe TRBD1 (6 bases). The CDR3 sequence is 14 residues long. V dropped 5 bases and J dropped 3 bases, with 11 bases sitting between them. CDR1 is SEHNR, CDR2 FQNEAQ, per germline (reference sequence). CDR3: CASSRPGANQPQHF. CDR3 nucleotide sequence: TGTGCCAGCAGCCGGCCGGGGGCCAATCAGCCCCAGCATTTT.

Written as DNA, the CDR3 is TGTGCCAGCAGCTTGGGCGGTACAAGCTCCTACGAGCAGTACTTC. Translated, it gives CASSLGGTSSYEQYF. The V gene is TRBV5-5, the J gene TRBJ2-7, with D unclear. V lost 0 bases and J 0 bases, leaving 10 bases between the germline ends. This CDR3 has 15 residues. Germline assignment: CDR1 SGHKS and CDR2 YYEKEE (reference sequence). Complete variable domain (other parts from reference TRBV5-5 and TRBJ2-7): DAGVTQSPTHLIKTRGQQVTLRCSPISGHKSVSWYQQVLGQGPQFIFQYYEKEERGRGNFPDRFSARQFPNYSSELNVNALLLGDSALYLCASSLGGTSSYEQYFGPGTRLTVT.

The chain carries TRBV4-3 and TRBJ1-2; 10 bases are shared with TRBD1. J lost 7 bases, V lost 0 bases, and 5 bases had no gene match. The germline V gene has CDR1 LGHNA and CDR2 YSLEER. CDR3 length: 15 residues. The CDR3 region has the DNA TGCGCCAGCAGCCAAGACCACCGGGACAGGGGTGGCTACACCTTC. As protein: CASSQDHRDRGGYTF.

The CDR3 DNA follows: TGTGCCAGTAGTACTCAGAGGACTAGCGGGCATTACAATGAGCAGTTCTTC. It encodes CASSTQRTSGHYNEQFF. The rearrangement uses TRBV19 and TRBJ2-1, with 11 bases matching TRBD2. CDR1 and CDR2 from the germline V gene are LNHDA and SQIVND (reference sequence). The CDR3 has 17 residues. J lost 4 bases, V lost 4 bases, and 9 bases had no gene match.

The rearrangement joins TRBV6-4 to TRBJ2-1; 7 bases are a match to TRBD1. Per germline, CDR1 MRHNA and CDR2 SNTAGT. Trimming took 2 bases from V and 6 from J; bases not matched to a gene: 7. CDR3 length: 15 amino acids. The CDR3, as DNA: TGTGCCAGCAGTGACATGTCAGGGGGTGGCAATGAGCAGTTCTTC. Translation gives CASSDMSGGGNEQFF.

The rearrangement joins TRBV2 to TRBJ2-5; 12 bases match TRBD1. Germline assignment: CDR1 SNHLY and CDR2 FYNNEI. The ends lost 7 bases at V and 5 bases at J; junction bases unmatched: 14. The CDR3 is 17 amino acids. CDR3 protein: CASNTNRDRGREETQYF. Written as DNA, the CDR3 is TGTGCCAGCAACACGAATAGGGACAGGGGGCGTGAGGAGACCCAGTACTTC.

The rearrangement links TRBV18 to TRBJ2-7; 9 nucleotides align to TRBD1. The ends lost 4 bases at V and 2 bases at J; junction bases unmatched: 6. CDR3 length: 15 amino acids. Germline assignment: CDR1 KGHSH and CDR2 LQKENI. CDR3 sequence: CASSHTGTGTYEQYF. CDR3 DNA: TGTGCCAGCTCACACACCGGGACAGGGACCTACGAGCAGTACTTC.

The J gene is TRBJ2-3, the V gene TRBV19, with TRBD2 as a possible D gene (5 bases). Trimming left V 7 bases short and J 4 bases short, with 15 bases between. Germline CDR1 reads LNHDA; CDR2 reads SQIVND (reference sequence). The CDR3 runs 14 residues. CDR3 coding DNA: TGTGCCAGTACCCAGGAGCGGTGGGCAGATACGCAGTATTTT. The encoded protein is CASTQERWADTQYF.

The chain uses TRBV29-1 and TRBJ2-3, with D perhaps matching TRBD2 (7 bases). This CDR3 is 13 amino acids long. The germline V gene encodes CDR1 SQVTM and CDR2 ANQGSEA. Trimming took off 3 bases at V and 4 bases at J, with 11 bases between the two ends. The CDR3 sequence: CSVDGGRSDTQYF. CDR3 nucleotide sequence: TGCAGCGTTGACGGGGGGCGCTCAGATACGCAGTATTTT.

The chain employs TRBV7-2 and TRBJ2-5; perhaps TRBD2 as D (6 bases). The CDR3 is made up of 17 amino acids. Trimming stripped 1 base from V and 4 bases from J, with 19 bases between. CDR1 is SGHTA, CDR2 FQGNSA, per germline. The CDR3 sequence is CASSLGGFGGLRETQYF. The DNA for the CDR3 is TGTGCCAGCAGCTTAGGGGGGTTTGGAGGGTTACGAGAGACCCAGTACTTC.

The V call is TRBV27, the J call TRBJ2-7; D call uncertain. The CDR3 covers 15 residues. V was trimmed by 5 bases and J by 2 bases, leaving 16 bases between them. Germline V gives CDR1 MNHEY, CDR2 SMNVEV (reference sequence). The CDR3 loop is CASSQNRNRAYEQYF. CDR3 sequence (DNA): TGTGCCAGCAGTCAGAATCGGAACAGAGCCTACGAGCAGTACTTC.

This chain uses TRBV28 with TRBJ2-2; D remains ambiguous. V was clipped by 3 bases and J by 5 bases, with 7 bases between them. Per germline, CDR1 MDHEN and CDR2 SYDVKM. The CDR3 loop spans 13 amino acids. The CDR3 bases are TGTGCCAGCAGTTTCTGGGGAACCGGGGAGCTGTTTTTT. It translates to CASSFWGTGELFF.

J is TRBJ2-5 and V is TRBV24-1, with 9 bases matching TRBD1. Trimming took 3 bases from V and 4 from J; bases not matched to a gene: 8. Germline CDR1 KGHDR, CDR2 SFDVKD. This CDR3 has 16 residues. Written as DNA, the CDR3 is TGTGCCACCAGTGATGCCGGGACAGGGTGGGGAGAGACCCAGTACTTC. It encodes CATSDAGTGWGETQYF.

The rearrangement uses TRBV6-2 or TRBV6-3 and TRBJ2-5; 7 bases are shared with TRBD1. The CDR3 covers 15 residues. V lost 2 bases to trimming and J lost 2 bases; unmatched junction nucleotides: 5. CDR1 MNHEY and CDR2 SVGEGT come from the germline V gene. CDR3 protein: CASSYVQGRQETQYF. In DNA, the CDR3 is TGTGCCAGCAGTTACGTACAGGGGCGGCAAGAGACCCAGTACTTC.

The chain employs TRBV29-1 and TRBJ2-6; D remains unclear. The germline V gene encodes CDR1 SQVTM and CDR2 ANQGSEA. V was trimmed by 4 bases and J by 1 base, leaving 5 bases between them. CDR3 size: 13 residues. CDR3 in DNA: TGCAGCGTTGGGGTGTCTGGGGCCAACGTCCTGACTTTC. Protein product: CSVGVSGANVLTF.

The CDR3 loop is CASSQGGGTYEQYF. CDR3 bases: TGCGCCAGCAGCCAGGGCGGGGGGACCTACGAGCAGTACTTC. This chain links TRBV4-1 with TRBJ2-7; 8 nucleotides align to TRBD2. Germline values: CDR1 MGHRA, CDR2 YSYEKL. The CDR3 is 14 residues long. Losses at the gene ends were 3 bases for V and 2 bases for J; bases not matched to a gene: 3.

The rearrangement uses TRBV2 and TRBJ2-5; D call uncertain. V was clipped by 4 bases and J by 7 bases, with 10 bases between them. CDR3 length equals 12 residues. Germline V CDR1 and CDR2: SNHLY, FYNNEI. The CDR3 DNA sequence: TGTGCCAGCAGTGGATCTGTGAGGACCCAGTACTTC. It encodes CASSGSVRTQYF.

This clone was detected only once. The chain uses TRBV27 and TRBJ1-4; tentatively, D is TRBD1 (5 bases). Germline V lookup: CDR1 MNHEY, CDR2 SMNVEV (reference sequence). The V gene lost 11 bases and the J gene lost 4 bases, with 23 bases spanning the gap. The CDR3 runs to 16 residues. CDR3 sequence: CAVGPVKGENNEKLFF. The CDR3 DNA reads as TGTGCCGTCGGTCCCGTAAAAGGGGAAAATAATGAAAAACTGTTTTTT.

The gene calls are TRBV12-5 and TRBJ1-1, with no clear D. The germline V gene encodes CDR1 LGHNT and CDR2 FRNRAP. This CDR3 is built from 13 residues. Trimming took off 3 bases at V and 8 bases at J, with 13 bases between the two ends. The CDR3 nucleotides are TGTGCTAGTGGTTTCAATCACGTGGTGGAAGCTTTCTTT. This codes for CASGFNHVVEAFF.

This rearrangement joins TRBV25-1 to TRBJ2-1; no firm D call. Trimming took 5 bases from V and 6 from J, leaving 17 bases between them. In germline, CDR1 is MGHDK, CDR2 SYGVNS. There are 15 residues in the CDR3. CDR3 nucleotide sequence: TGTGCCAGCAGTCCCCCAGGATCGGTCGTCAATGAGCAGTTCTTC. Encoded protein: CASSPPGSVVNEQFF.